These 22 T cell receptor beta chains were all obtained from the same sample, sequenced in a study of blood T cells in healthy people across ages. The use of a sample-barcoded 5' primer and a J-beta primer mix characterized a second PCR of about 7 to 12 cycles. Via MiXCR, TCRdb re-called the 5' RACE reads, giving one row per CDR3 protein. Here the sample spans about 1.4 million distinct CDR3 sequences, roughly 64% being singletons. Sample: blood. Source of these receptors: a man between 18 and 35 years old in good health.

This clonotype showed up just once. Compared with germline, one end of the junction differs, possibly owing to a read error. The V call is TRBV4-2, the J call TRBJ2-5; the match to TRBD2 covers 7 bases. The end of the DNA fits TRBJ2-7 better, so the J call may be wrong. Germline values: CDR1 LGHNA, CDR2 YNFKEQ. This CDR3 contains 14 residues. The CDR3 nucleotides read TGTGCCAGCCGCCAGGCCGGGACTAAAATCGAGCAGTACTTC. Translating gives CASRQAGTKIEQYF.

The CDR3 spells CATEEGTSGANVLTF. DNA of the CDR3: TGTGCCACCGAGGAGGGAACTTCTGGGGCCAACGTCCTGACTTTC. This chain uses TRBV7-2 with TRBJ2-6, with D tentatively TRBD2 (6 bases). CDR1 is SGHTA, CDR2 FQGNSA, per germline. Trimming removed 10 bases at V and 1 base at J, with 14 bases between. The CDR3 runs 15 residues.

The chain couples TRBV6-5 to TRBJ1-4; TRBD1 might be the D (6 bases). The germline V gene encodes CDR1 MNHEY and CDR2 SVGAGI. V was pared by 0 bases and J by 4 bases, with 21 bases between. This CDR3 has 19 amino acids. The CDR3 coding sequence is TGTGCCAGCAGTTACTCGCTCTCTATAGGGGGAGAGGATAATGAAAAACTGTTTTTT. It yields the protein CASSYSLSIGGEDNEKLFF.

V and J are TRBV28 and TRBJ1-4; no definite D call. This CDR3 contains 16 residues. Between the trimmed V and J ends, which lost 1 base and 0 bases, there was a span of 9 bases. Germline CDR1 reads MDHEN; CDR2 reads SYDVKM. For the CDR3, the DNA is TGTGCCAGCAGTTTATTTGACCTCACAACTAATGAAAAACTGTTTTTT. This translates into CASSLFDLTTNEKLFF. The full variable domain, its missing parts supplied by reference TRBV28 and TRBJ1-4, is DVKVTQSSRYLVKRTGEKVFLECVQDMDHENMFWYRQDPGLGLRLIYFSYDVKMKEKGDIPEGYSVSREKKERFSLILESASTNQTSMYLCASSLFDLTTNEKLFFGSGTQLSVL.

The chain employs TRBV15 and TRBJ2-3; TRBD1 matches 9 bases. J lost 0 bases, V lost 6 bases, and 7 bases had no gene match. In germline, CDR1 is LNHNV, CDR2 YYDKDF (reference sequence). This CDR3 spans 16 amino acids. CDR3 bases: TGTGCCACCAGAAGACTTACAGGGGGCAGCACAGATACGCAGTATTTT. It yields the protein CATRRLTGGSTDTQYF. Drawing the rest from reference TRBV15 and TRBJ2-3, the complete variable domain is DAMVIQNPRYQVTQFGKPVTLSCSQTLNHNVMYWYQQKSSQAPKLLFHYYDKDFNNEADTPDNFQSRRPNTSFCFLDIRSPGLGDTAMYLCATRRLTGGSTDTQYFGPGTRLTVL.

CDR3 in amino acids: CASRQTGTYGYTF. The CDR3 nucleotides are TGTGCCAGCAGACAAACAGGGACCTATGGCTACACCTTC. The chain employs TRBV12-3 or TRBV12-4 and TRBJ1-2; D may be TRBD1 (6 bases). V gave up 6 bases and J gave up 4 bases, with 12 bases separating them. This CDR3 comprises 13 residues.

This clonotype was counted only a few times. V gene TRBV6-2 or TRBV6-3 combines with J gene TRBJ2-3, with D maybe TRBD1 (6 bases). CDR3 length: 15 residues. The germline V gene encodes CDR1 MNHEY and CDR2 SVGEGT. Trimming removed 5 bases at V and 0 bases at J, with 12 bases between. The CDR3 loop reads CASSTGSESTDTQYF. The CDR3 DNA reads TGTGCCAGCAGTACAGGGTCGGAGAGCACAGATACGCAGTATTTT.

The rearrangement links TRBV29-1 to TRBJ1-2; no definite D call. The CDR3 is made up of 13 amino acids. V was clipped by 3 bases and J by 8 bases, with 16 bases between them. Germline V gives CDR1 SQVTM, CDR2 ANQGSEA. CDR3 nucleotides: TGCAGCGTTGACGGACGGATAGAAAGGGGCTACACCTTC. This gives the protein CSVDGRIERGYTF.

This clonotype has more than one count but fewer than ten. The chain has TRBV7-6 and TRBJ1-4; the match to TRBD1 covers 7 bases. This CDR3 is 16 amino acids long. With 5 bases clipped from V and 4 bases from J, the junction kept 10 bases outside the gene matches. Germline CDR1 reads SGHVS; CDR2 reads FNYEAQ. This chain's CDR3 is CASSTRQGAYNEKLFF. In DNA, the CDR3 is TGTGCCAGCAGCACTAGACAGGGCGCGTATAATGAAAAACTGTTTTTT.

The chain combines TRBV4-2 with TRBJ2-5, with D possibly matching TRBD2 (6 bases). The germline CDR1 and CDR2 sequences are LGHNA and YNFKEQ. The ends were cut back, 3 bases at V and 5 bases at J, with 13 bases in the middle. The CDR3 extends over 14 amino acids. CDR3 sequence reads: CASSHRTTGETQYF. The CDR3 DNA reads as TGTGCCAGCAGCCACCGGACTACGGGGGAGACCCAGTACTTC.

The chain carries TRBV12-3 or TRBV12-4 and TRBJ1-5; no clear D. The V and J ends lost 4 bases and 7 bases respectively, with 11 bases between them. This CDR3 region has 13 residues. The CDR3 nucleotides read TGTGCCAGCAGTTGGTCCCTTGGCCAGCCCCAGCATTTT. Its protein product is CASSWSLGQPQHF.

The chain links TRBV12-3 or TRBV12-4 to TRBJ1-4; no clear D. The germline V and J ends were trimmed by 2 bases and 4 bases, with 5 bases remaining between them. The CDR3 totals 13 residues. The CDR3 loop is CASSLLNNEKLFF. In DNA form, the CDR3 reads TGTGCCAGCAGTTTACTGAATAATGAAAAACTGTTTTTT.

The V call is TRBV25-1, the J call TRBJ2-7; 11 positions match TRBD2. With V trimmed by 7 bases and J by 7 bases, 12 bases remained unmatched. Germline loops: CDR1 MGHDK, CDR2 SYGVNS. CDR3 size: 15 residues. The CDR3 sequence is CASTSLAGVQNEQYF. The CDR3 bases are TGTGCCAGCACCTCACTAGCGGGAGTTCAGAATGAGCAGTACTTC.

This chain links TRBV9 with TRBJ2-4; TRBD2 might be the D (6 bases). The J call may be mistaken, given a closer DNA end match to TRBJ2-7. This CDR3 comprises 15 residues. Germline CDR1 is SGDLS and CDR2 is YYNGEE. CDR3 in DNA: TGTGCCAGCAGCGTAGAGGCAGGGAGGACCTACGAGCAGTACTTC. Protein: CASSVEAGRTYEQYF.

This clonotype was detected only once. The V and J genes are TRBV6-4 and TRBJ2-2; D remains unclear. V was shortened by 6 bases and J by 6 bases, with 14 bases between the two germline ends. CDR1 and CDR2 (germline): MRHNA, SNTAGT. The CDR3 sequence is 14 residues long. DNA of the CDR3: TGTGCCAGCAGCGACGCGAGTGGGTCCGGGGAGCTGTTTTTT. Translating it yields CASSDASGSGELFF.

This chain joins TRBV4-2 and TRBJ1-2; D perhaps matches TRBD1 (5 bases). The CDR3 runs to 14 residues. The V end was cut by 3 bases, the J end by 9 bases, with 17 bases between. Germline V gene lookup returns CDR1 LGHNA and CDR2 YNFKEQ. The CDR3 region has the DNA TGTGCCAGCAGCCAGCCCGACCGGGACCTAAGCTACACCTTC. It specifies CASSQPDRDLSYTF.

V usage is TRBV4-3 and J usage is TRBJ1-2; D uncertain. This CDR3 spans 17 amino acids. The germline gives CDR1 LGHNA, CDR2 YSLEER. The V gene lost 0 bases and the J gene lost 5 bases, with 19 bases spanning the gap. DNA for the CDR3: TGCGCCAGCAGCCAAGATAGCCCTCGGGCGGAGGCTTATGGCTACACCTTC. It encodes CASSQDSPRAEAYGYTF.

This clonotype was recorded once. The CDR3 loop is CAWSMGGDTQYF. The DNA for the CDR3 is TGTGCCTGGAGTATGGGGGGAGATACGCAGTATTTT. The chain couples TRBV30 to TRBJ2-3; possibly TRBD2 for D (6 bases). The V end lost 2 bases, the J end lost 5 bases, and 8 bases lay between the germline ends. CDR3 length equals 12 residues. Germline assignment: CDR1 GTSNPN and CDR2 SVGIG (reference sequence). The complete variable domain, with remaining parts taken from reference TRBV30 and TRBJ2-3, reads SQTIHQWPATLVQPVGSPLSLECTVEGTSNPNLYWYRQAAGRGLQLLFYSVGIGQISSEVPQNLSASRPQDRQFILSSKKLLLSDSGFYLCAWSMGGDTQYFGPGTRLTVL.

The count of this clonotype is one. V usage is TRBV4-1 and J usage is TRBJ2-5; no clear D gene. The J call may be in error: the DNA end matches TRBJ2-7 better. Germline CDR1 is MGHRA and CDR2 is YSYEKL. CDR3 size: 14 residues. CDR3 coding DNA: TGCGCCAGCAGCCAAGAAACCCAGGTCTACGAGCAGTACTTC. Translation gives CASSQETQVYEQYF.

V is TRBV9 and J is TRBJ2-3, with 7 bases aligning to TRBD2. Trimming removed 3 bases from V and 2 bases from J; junction bases left unmatched: 6. The CDR3 has 15 amino acids. Germline values: CDR1 SGDLS, CDR2 YYNGEE. CDR3 nucleotides: TGTGCCAGCAGCGCCGGGGGGACTAACACAGATACGCAGTATTTT. It encodes CASSAGGTNTDTQYF.

The chain carries TRBV5-1 and TRBJ2-7, with a tentative D call TRBD2 (6 bases). The ends were cut back, 2 bases at V and 7 bases at J, with 19 bases in the middle. Germline CDR1 reads SGHRS; CDR2 reads YFSETQ. This CDR3 region has 15 residues. The CDR3 spells CASSFTGTGSEEQYF. In DNA form, the CDR3 reads TGCGCCAGCAGCTTCACCGGGACTGGGTCGGAAGAGCAGTACTTC.

This clonotype was seen just once. This chain uses TRBV4-1 with TRBJ1-5, with 7 bases lining up with TRBD1. V shed 1 base and J 10 bases; nucleotides not matched to a gene: 7. There are 14 residues in the CDR3. Germline V gives CDR1 MGHRA, CDR2 YSYEKL. CDR3 region: CASSQVGSGGPQHF. Written as DNA, the CDR3 is TGCGCCAGCAGCCAAGTCGGCTCAGGGGGACCCCAGCATTTT.